This T cell receptor beta chain was identified during a study of control samples from healthy donors and cancer patients. Assay used: immunoSEQ multiplex PCR; TCRdb lists only in-frame clones, some missing. This table has 140,000 to 150,000 clones, about nine tenths appearing once. The CDR3 spans 12 residues. In germline, CDR1 is MNHNY, CDR2 SVGAGI (reference sequence). V was clipped by 6 bases and J by 6 bases, with 8 bases between them. The sequence came from a man in his thirties or forties in good health. The rearrangement uses TRBV6-6 and TRBJ2-2; the D is unclear. The sample was blood. DNA of the CDR3: TGTGCCAGCAGGCGTGAGGCCGGGGAGCTGTTTTTT. The encoded protein is CASRREAGELFF.